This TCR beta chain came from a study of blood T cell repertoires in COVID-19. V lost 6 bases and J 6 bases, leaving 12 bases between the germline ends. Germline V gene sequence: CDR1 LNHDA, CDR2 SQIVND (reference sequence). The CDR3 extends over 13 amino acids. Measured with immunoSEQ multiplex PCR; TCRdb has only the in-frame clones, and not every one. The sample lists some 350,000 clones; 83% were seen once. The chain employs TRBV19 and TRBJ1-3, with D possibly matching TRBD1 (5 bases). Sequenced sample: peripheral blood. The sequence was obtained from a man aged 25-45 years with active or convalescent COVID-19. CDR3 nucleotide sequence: TGTGCCAGTAGCGACCAGGGCGAAAACACCATATATTTT. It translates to CASSDQGENTIYF.